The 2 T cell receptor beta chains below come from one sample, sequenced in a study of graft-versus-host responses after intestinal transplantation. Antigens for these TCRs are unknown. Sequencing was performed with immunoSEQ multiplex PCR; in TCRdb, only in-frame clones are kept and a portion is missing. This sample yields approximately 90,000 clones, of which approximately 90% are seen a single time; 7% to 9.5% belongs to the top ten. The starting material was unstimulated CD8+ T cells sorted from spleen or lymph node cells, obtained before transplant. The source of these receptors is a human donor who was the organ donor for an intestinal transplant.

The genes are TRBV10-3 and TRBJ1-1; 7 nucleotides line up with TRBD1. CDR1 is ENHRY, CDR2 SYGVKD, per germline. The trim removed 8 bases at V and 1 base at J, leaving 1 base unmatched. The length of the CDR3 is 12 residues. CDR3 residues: CAIQGENTEAFF. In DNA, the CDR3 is TGTGCCATCCAGGGGGAGAACACTGAAGCTTTCTTT.

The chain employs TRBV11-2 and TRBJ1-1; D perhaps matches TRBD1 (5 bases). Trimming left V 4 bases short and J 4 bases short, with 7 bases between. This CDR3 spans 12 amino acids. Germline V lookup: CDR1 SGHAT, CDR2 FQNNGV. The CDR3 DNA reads TGTGCCAGCAGCTCAGGGCTCACTGAAGCTTTCTTT. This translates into CASSSGLTEAFF.